The TCR beta chain under discussion was sequenced for a study of T cell repertoires in cytomegalovirus infection. The study, taken as a whole, reports: Dominating the ex vivo response were HLA-C-restricted CMV-specific TCR beta clonotypes. Cumulative public TCR beta family frequency identified carriers of CMV plus the relevant HLA.

TCRdb fed the reads into MiXCR, producing one record per CDR3 protein. The sample lists fewer than 950,000 distinct CDR3 sequences, about 33% seen once, with 9.5% to 15% in the top ten. This CDR3 spans 14 amino acids. V lost 11 bases, J lost 0 bases, and 6 bases stayed unmatched. This clonotype was seen only a few times. Its antigen is not known. Sequencing used cultured CD8+ T cells from PBMCs, obtained from culture after CMV antigen stimulation. The TCR was taken from a human donor in good health (CMV status not recorded). Some clones in this sample may be carry-over from other donors' samples. V and J are TRBV12-3 or TRBV12-4 and TRBJ2-2; 7 nucleotides line up with TRBD1. The CDR3 region has the DNA TGTGCCGTCGGGACAGCCCCGAACACCGGGGAGCTGTTTTTT. Encoded protein: CAVGTAPNTGELFF.